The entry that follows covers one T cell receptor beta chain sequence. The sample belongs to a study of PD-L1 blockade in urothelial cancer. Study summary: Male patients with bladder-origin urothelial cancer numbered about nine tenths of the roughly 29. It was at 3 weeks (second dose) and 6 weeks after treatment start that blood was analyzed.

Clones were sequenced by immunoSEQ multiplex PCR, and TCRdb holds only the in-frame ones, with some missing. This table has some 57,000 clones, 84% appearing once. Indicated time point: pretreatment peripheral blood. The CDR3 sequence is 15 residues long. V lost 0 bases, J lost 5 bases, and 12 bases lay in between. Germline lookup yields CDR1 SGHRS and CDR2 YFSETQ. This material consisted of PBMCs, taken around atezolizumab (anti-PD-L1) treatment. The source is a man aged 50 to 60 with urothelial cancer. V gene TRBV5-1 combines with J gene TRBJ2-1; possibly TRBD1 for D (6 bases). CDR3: CASSLDRVDNNEQFF. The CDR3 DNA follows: TGCGCCAGCAGCTTGGACAGGGTGGACAACAATGAGCAGTTCTTC.